The next 6 T cell receptor beta chains were all read from a single sample in a study of blood T cell repertoires in COVID-19 (TCRdb year 2020). Libraries were made using the immunoSEQ multiplex PCR assay. Here the immuneACCESS table is served through TCRdb, limited to in-frame sequences with V and J called. Missing clones are a known gap in these copies; in checked studies unresolved V genes cover under half, and the rest lacks a known reason. The sample table holds roughly 250,000 clones, of which approximately 88% were seen once. Roughly 1.2% of the sample rests with the top ten. Sequenced material: PBMCs or T cells enriched from blood (not recorded which). The receptor set was obtained from a woman between 35 and 50 years old with acute COVID-19.

This clone turned up a few times. V usage is TRBV5-4 and J usage is TRBJ1-1; TRBD1 matches at 12 bases. Trimming cost V 4 bases and J 0 bases; bases outside gene matches: 7. This CDR3 spans 17 amino acids. Germline CDR1 is SGHNT and CDR2 is YYREEE (reference sequence). CDR3: CASSKPGQGALNTEAFF. The CDR3 DNA sequence: TGTGCCAGCAGCAAGCCGGGACAGGGGGCGCTGAACACTGAAGCTTTCTTT. The whole variable domain, filled in from reference TRBV5-4 and TRBJ1-1, reads ETGVTQSPTHLIKTRGQQVTLRCSSQSGHNTVSWYQQALGQGPQFIFQYYREEENGRGNFPPRFSGLQFPNYSSELNVNALELDDSALYLCASSKPGQGALNTEAFFGQGTRLTVV.

The V call is TRBV10-1, the J call TRBJ2-1, with a tentative D call TRBD2 (6 bases). Trimming removed 6 bases from V and 4 bases from J, with 13 bases in between. The CDR3 loop spans 14 amino acids. Germline V gives CDR1 WNHNN, CDR2 SYGVQD (reference sequence). DNA for the CDR3: TGCGCCAGCAGCCCTAGCGCCCCATACAATGAGCAGTTCTTC. It is translated as CASSPSAPYNEQFF.

V and J are TRBV12-3 or TRBV12-4 and TRBJ2-3; no clear D gene. V lost 3 bases and J 9 bases, leaving 10 bases between the germline ends. CDR3 length equals 12 residues. The CDR3 DNA follows: TGTGCCAGCAGTTTTACAGCAGGAACGCAGTATTTT. As protein: CASSFTAGTQYF.

Turning to this clone: The same CDR3 is also encoded by other DNA sequences in this sample. The V and J genes are TRBV18 and TRBJ1-1; D is undetermined. Germline V gene lookup returns CDR1 KGHSH and CDR2 LQKENI. The CDR3 extends over 14 amino acids. V lost 0 bases to trimming and J lost 1 base, with 6 bases between them. DNA for the CDR3: TGTGCCAGCTCACCACCATCCAGGAACACTGAAGCTTTCTTT. It codes for CASSPPSRNTEAFF.

The rearrangement links TRBV6-5 to TRBJ2-7, with 10 bases lining up with TRBD1. Germline trimming cut 3 bases from V and 5 bases from J; bases unmatched to any gene: 4. The CDR3 spans 14 residues. Germline V gene data show CDR1 as MNHEY and CDR2 as SVGAGI. CDR3 DNA sequence: TGTGCCAGCAGTTATCGGGACAGGGGCGACGAGCAGTACTTC. As protein: CASSYRDRGDEQYF.

This rearrangement joins TRBV7-9 to TRBJ2-1; 11 bases align to TRBD1. This CDR3 contains 16 residues. J gave up 7 bases and V 4 bases, and 9 bases lay outside the gene matches. Germline lookup yields CDR1 SEHNR and CDR2 FQNEAQ (reference sequence). The CDR3 is CASSSSRGTGGNEQFF. The CDR3 coding sequence is TGTGCCAGCAGCTCGTCGCGAGGGACAGGGGGGAATGAGCAGTTCTTC.